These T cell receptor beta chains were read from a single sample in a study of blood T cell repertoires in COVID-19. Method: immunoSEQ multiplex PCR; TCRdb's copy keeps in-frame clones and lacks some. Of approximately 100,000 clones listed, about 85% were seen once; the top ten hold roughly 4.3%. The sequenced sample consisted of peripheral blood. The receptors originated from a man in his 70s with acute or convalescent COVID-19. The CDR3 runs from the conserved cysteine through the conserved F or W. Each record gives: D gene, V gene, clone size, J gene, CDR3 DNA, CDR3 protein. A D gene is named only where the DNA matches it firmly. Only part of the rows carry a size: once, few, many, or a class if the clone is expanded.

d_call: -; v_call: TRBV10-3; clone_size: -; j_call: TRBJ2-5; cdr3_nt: TGTGCCATCAGCGGGGACAAAGAGACCCAGTACTTC; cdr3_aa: CAISGDKETQYF
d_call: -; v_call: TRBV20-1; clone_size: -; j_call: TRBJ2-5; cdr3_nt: TGCAGTGCTAGGGTAGCAGAGACCCAGTACTTC; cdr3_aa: CSARVAETQYF
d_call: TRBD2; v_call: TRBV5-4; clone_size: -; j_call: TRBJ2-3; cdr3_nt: TGTGCCAGCGGGACTAGCGGGGGGCCAGATACGCAGTATTTT; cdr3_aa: CASGTSGGPDTQYF
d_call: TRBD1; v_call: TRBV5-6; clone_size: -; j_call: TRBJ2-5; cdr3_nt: TGTGCCAGCAGGTGGACAGGGGGGGAGACCCAGTACTTC; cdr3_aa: CASRWTGGETQYF
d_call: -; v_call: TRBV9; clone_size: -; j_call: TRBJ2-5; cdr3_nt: TGTGCCAGCAGCGTAGTACAGGGTGAGACCCAGTACTTC; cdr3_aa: CASSVVQGETQYF
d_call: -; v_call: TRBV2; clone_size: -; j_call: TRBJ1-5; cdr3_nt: TGTGCCAGCAGTGAATCGACTCATAGCAATCAGCCCCAGCATTTT; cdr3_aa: CASSESTHSNQPQHF
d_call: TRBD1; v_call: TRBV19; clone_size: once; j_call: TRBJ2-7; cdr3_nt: TGTGCCAGTAGTATAACAGGGGGCTACGAGCAGTACTTC; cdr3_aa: CASSITGGYEQYF
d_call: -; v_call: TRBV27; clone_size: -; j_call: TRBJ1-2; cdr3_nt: TGTGCCAGCAGTTTGTTTGGGACACATAACTATGGCTACACCTTC; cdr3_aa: CASSLFGTHNYGYTF
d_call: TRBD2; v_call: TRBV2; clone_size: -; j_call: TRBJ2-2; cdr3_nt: TGTGCCAGCAGTGAGACTAGCGGGGTCGGCGGGGAGCTGTTTTTT; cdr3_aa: CASSETSGVGGELFF
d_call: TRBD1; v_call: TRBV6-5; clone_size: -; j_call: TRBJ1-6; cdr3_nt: TGTGCCAGCGGACAGGCCCGAGGTTCACCCCTCCACTTT; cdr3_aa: CASGQARGSPLHF
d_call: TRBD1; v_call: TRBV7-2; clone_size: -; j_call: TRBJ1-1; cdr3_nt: TGTGCCAGCAGCACCGAGGACAGGGCAGCTTTCTTT; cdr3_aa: CASSTEDRAAFF
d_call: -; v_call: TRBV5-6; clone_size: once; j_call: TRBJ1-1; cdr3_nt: TGTGCCAGCAGCCGAGGGCTACTGACGAACACTGAAGCTTTCTTT; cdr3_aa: CASSRGLLTNTEAFF
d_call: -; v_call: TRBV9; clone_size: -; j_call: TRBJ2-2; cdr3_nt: TGTGCCAGCAGCGTAGAGGGCAGGGTGTTAACCGGGGAGCTGTTTTTT; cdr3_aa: CASSVEGRVLTGELFF
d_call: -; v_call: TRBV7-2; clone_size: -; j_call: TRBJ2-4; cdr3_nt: TGTGCCAGCAGCACCGGACTAGCCAAAAACATTCAGTACTTC; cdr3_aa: CASSTGLAKNIQYF
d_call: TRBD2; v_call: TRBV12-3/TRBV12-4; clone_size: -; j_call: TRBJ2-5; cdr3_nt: TGTGCCAGCAGGCCGACGGGAGGGGAGACCCAGTACTTC; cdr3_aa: CASRPTGGETQYF
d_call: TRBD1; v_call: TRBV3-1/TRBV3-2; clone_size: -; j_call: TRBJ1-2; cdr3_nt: TGTGCCAGCAGCCAAGTGAGGCAGGGGGCGGGTGGCTACACCTTC; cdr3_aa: CASSQVRQGAGGYTF
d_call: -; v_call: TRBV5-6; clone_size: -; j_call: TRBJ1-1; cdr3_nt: TGTGCCAGCAGCGCCGTCCTAATCAGGGGTGGGGACACTGAAGCTTTCTTT; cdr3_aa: CASSAVLIRGGDTEAFF
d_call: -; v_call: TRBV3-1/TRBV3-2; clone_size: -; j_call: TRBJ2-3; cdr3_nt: TGTGCCAGCAGCCAACCAGGGATGACAGATACGCAGTATTTT; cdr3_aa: CASSQPGMTDTQYF
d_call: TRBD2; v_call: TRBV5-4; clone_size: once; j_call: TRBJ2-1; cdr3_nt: TGTGCCAGCAGACCTGTTTGGGCTAGCGGGGTGTACAATGAGCAGTTCTTC; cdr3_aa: CASRPVWASGVYNEQFF
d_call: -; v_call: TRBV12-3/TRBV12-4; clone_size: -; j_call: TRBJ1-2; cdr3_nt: TGTGCCAGCCAGCTCGGGGGGCAAGGCTACACCTTC; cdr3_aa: CASQLGGQGYTF
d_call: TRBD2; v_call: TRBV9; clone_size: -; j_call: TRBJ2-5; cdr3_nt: TGTGCCAGCAGCCTAAACTCTCCTAGCGGGGTTCAAGAGACCCAGTACTTC; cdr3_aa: CASSLNSPSGVQETQYF
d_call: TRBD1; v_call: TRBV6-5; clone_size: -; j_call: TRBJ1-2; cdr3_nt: TGTGCCAGCAGGGGGACAGGGCAGTTGCGTGGCTACACCTTC; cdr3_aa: CASRGTGQLRGYTF